These 25 T cell receptor beta chains came from one sample sequenced in a study of T cells expressing NK-cell markers. TCRdb reworked the 5' RACE reads into one entry per CDR3 protein, no DNA. Found here are around 470,000 distinct CDR3 sequences; the top ten clones hold more than 1.4%. The sequenced material came from blood T cells: a sorted CD56 or NKG2C T cell subset, CD4+ or CD8+ T cells, or bulk PBMC T cells (not recorded which). All receptors derive from a woman aged 45-65 years in good health.

The V and J genes are TRBV5-5 and TRBJ1-2; TCRdb outputs TRBD1, but without DNA this stays unchecked. Germline CDR1 SGHKS, CDR2 YYEKEE (reference sequence). This CDR3 contains 14 residues. CDR3 in amino acids: CASSQTGANYGYTF.

The chain uses TRBV6-5 and TRBJ2-1; as DNA is missing, the TRBD1 call by TCRdb cannot be tested. Germline V lookup: CDR1 MNHEY, CDR2 SVGAGI. CDR3 size: 18 residues. CDR3 in amino acids: CASSYHPSDEPSYNEQFF.

The chain employs TRBV5-8 and TRBJ1-1; TCRdb's D call, TRBD1, is unchecked because there is no DNA. There are 14 residues in the CDR3. From germline, CDR1 is SGHTS and CDR2 YDEGEE. The CDR3 sequence is CASSRGHLNTEAFF.

The chain joins TRBV3-1 to TRBJ1-1; TCRdb gives TRBD1 as the D gene, but with no DNA this cannot be confirmed. CDR1 is LGHDT and CDR2 is YNNKEL in the germline V gene (reference sequence). This CDR3 has 14 amino acids. This CDR3 reads CASSQQGLFPEAFF.

This chain links TRBV5-1 with TRBJ1-1. Germline CDR1 is SGHRS and CDR2 is YFSETQ. CDR3 length equals 13 residues. This CDR3 reads CASSFGSNTEAFF. Complete variable domain (other parts from reference TRBV5-1 and TRBJ1-1): KAGVTQTPRYLIKTRGQQVTLSCSPISGHRSVSWYQQTPGQGLQFLFEYFSETQRNKGNFPGRFSGRQFSNSRSEMNVSTLELGDSALYLCASSFGSNTEAFFGQGTRLTVV.

V gene TRBV7-9 combines with J gene TRBJ1-3. Germline assignment: CDR1 SEHNR and CDR2 FQNEAQ (reference sequence). The CDR3 spans 14 residues. The chain's CDR3 is CASSLTTVGNTIYF.

The chain is built from TRBV12-3 or TRBV12-4 and TRBJ2-1; the D gene TCRdb calls, TRBD1, cannot be checked with no DNA. This CDR3 comprises 15 residues. CDR3 protein: CASSYRVPTYNEQFF.

The gene calls are TRBV6-1 and TRBJ2-1; absent DNA, TCRdb's TRBD2 call cannot be checked. The CDR3 has 20 residues. Germline CDR1 and CDR2: MNHNS and SASEGT. The CDR3 here is CASSEAKDSRRLAGVYEQFF.

The CDR3 sequence is CASRKPRAGEYNEQFF. This chain links TRBV5-1 with TRBJ2-1; TCRdb selects TRBD2, and the lack of DNA leaves this call unchecked. The CDR3 consists of 16 residues. CDR1 SGHRS and CDR2 YFSETQ come from the germline V gene.

The V call is TRBV14, the J call TRBJ2-7; as DNA is missing, the TRBD2 call by TCRdb cannot be tested. CDR1 and CDR2 from the germline V gene are SGHDN and FVKESK. The CDR3 totals 16 residues. The CDR3: CASSPGGDWRVYEQYF.

The CDR3: CASSRLAVTDTQYF. The genes are TRBV6-5 and TRBJ2-3; TCRdb reports TRBD2, a call that lacks DNA to check it against. The CDR3 runs 14 residues. Germline CDR1 is MNHEY and CDR2 is SVGAGI.

The chain is built from TRBV12-3 or TRBV12-4 and TRBJ1-1; TCRdb returns TRBD1, unconfirmable since there is no DNA. The CDR3 loop spans 14 amino acids. CDR3 sequence: CASRGGDPGTEAFF.

The chain uses TRBV18 and TRBJ2-5; the TCRdb D gene call, TRBD2, has no DNA to confirm it. This CDR3 spans 13 amino acids. Germline values: CDR1 KGHSH, CDR2 LQKENI. The CDR3 spells CASTPKGVETQYF.

The rearrangement joins TRBV12-3 or TRBV12-4 to TRBJ2-7; TCRdb indicates TRBD2, and absent DNA this call remains unverified. The CDR3 contains 12 residues. This chain's CDR3 is CASTGGPTEQYF.

The chain combines TRBV24-1 with TRBJ2-7. This CDR3 is built from 19 residues. Germline V gene data show CDR1 as KGHDR and CDR2 as SFDVKD. CDR3 amino acids: CATSDLHRRIQNSLYEQYF.

The rearrangement joins TRBV30 to TRBJ1-5; TCRdb picks TRBD1, but there is no DNA to check that call. Looked up from germline, CDR1 is GTSNPN and CDR2 is SVGIG (reference sequence). This CDR3 is built from 14 residues. The CDR3 reads CAWSEGQRDQPQHF.

The chain employs TRBV20-1 and TRBJ1-6; TCRdb picks TRBD1, but there is no DNA to check that call. This CDR3 region has 17 residues. Looked up from germline, CDR1 is DFQATT and CDR2 is SNEGSKA (reference sequence). CDR3 sequence reads: CSASGTGGTVANSPLHF.

V gene TRBV7-3 combines with J gene TRBJ1-1. The CDR3 runs to 13 residues. Germline assignment: CDR1 SGHTA and CDR2 FQGTGA. CDR3 protein: CASSSDPFSEAFF.

The J gene is TRBJ2-7, the V gene TRBV7-3. This CDR3 spans 15 amino acids. Germline-derived CDR1 and CDR2 are SGHTA and FQGTGA. The CDR3 sequence: CASSLQWGTSYEQYF. Variable domain in full (rest from reference TRBV7-3 and TRBJ2-7): GAGVSQTPSNKVTEKGKYVELRCDPISGHTALYWYRQSLGQGPEFLIYFQGTGAADDSGLPNDRFFAVRPEGSVSTLKIQRTERGDSAVYLCASSLQWGTSYEQYFGPGTRLTVT.

The chain combines TRBV12-3 or TRBV12-4 with TRBJ1-6; there is no DNA to check the TCRdb D call of TRBD1. The CDR3 has 16 residues. This CDR3 is CASSLESRGLRSPLHF.

The V call is TRBV4-2, the J call TRBJ2-2; with no DNA, the TCRdb D assignment of TRBD2 cannot be verified. Germline CDR1 is LGHNA and CDR2 is YNFKEQ. CDR3 length: 16 amino acids. The CDR3 here is CASSQAAGGPDGELFF.

The chain is built from TRBV20-1 and TRBJ2-1; absent DNA, TCRdb's TRBD2 call cannot be checked. CDR3 size: 20 residues. Germline-derived CDR1 and CDR2 are DFQATT and SNEGSKA (reference sequence). The CDR3 loop is CSAREIRTSGSRSSYNEQFF.

The chain recombines TRBV19 with TRBJ1-1. Germline V gene sequence: CDR1 LNHDA, CDR2 SQIVND (reference sequence). This CDR3 region has 15 residues. The CDR3 loop reads CASMTEDLSGTEAFF.

V is TRBV12-5 and J is TRBJ1-1. The CDR3 is 18 amino acids. CDR1 and CDR2 (germline): LGHNT, FRNRAP. CDR3 region: CASGTQTGTQAVGTEAFF.

V is TRBV7-8 and J is TRBJ2-5; there is no DNA to check the TCRdb D call of TRBD1. The CDR3 has 16 residues. Per germline, CDR1 SGHVS and CDR2 FQNEAQ. The CDR3 region is CASSRYRGQYQETQYF.